This T cell receptor beta chain appears in the sequencing data of a study of CD8 T cells in ankylosing spondylitis. Study outcomes and limitations: Reports say disease-linked clones showed up significantly more in matched ankylosing spondylitis synovial fluid.

This clonotype was observed a few times. Its specificity is not known. The TCR beta libraries were generated through quantitative 5'-RACE incorporating molecular barcodes. TCRdb used MiXCR to reprocess the 5' RACE reads, holding one entry per CDR3 protein. Found here are a few hundred thousand distinct CDR3 sequences, 15% to 25% of them singletons; the top ten hold around 8%. The V gene lost 2 bases and the J gene lost 10 bases, with 27 bases spanning the gap. This CDR3 comprises 17 residues. Germline CDR1 SGHVS, CDR2 FQNEAQ. V usage is TRBV7-8 and J usage is TRBJ2-7; maybe TRBD1 (7 bases). The sequencing sample was made of blood, either unsorted or a sorted T cell fraction (not recorded which). This receptor was taken from a male donor with ankylosing spondylitis or in good health (not recorded which). CDR3 sequence reads: CASSLRGAGTDIKRQYV. CDR3 coding DNA: TGTGCCAGCAGCTTAAGGGGGGCCGGGACAGACATAAAGCGACAGTACGTC.